This T cell receptor beta chain is drawn from a study of blood T cell repertoires in COVID-19. Background on the study: Samples of COVID-19 (acute and convalescent) were obtained from the United States, Italy and Spain.

In the authors' methods: Amplified reference gene primers provided the basis for estimating nucleated cell counts. Sequencing was performed with immunoSEQ multiplex PCR; in TCRdb, only in-frame clones are kept and a portion is missing. V and J calls and clone size follow that table, whereas D and trimming were derived from the DNA. The sample lists around 210,000 clones, 88% seen once, with around 1.6% in the top ten. V lost 4 bases and J lost 8; bases outside the gene matches: 7. This CDR3 comprises 15 residues. Looked up from germline, CDR1 is LGHDT and CDR2 is YNNKEL (reference sequence). This TCR derives from a man younger than 35 with active or convalescent COVID-19. The chain couples TRBV3-1 (or the pseudogene TRBV3-2) to TRBJ2-1; 11 positions agree with TRBD1. Sequenced input: peripheral blood. CDR3 amino acids: CASSRPGQGVHEQFF. CDR3 bases: TGTGCCAGCAGCCGGCCGGGACAGGGGGTACATGAGCAGTTCTTC.